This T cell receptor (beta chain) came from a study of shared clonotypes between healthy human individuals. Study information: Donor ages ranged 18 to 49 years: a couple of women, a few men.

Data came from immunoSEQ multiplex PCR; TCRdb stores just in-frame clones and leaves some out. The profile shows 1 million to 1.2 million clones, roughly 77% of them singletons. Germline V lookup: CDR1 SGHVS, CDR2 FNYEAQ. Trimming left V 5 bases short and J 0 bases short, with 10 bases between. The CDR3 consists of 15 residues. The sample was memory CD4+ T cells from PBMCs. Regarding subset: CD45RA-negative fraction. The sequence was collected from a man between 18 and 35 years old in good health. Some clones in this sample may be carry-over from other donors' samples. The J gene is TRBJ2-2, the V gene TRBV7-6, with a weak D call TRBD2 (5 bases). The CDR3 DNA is TGTGCCAGCAGCCCGAGGACTGCGAACACCGGGGAGCTGTTTTTT. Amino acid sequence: CASSPRTANTGELFF.